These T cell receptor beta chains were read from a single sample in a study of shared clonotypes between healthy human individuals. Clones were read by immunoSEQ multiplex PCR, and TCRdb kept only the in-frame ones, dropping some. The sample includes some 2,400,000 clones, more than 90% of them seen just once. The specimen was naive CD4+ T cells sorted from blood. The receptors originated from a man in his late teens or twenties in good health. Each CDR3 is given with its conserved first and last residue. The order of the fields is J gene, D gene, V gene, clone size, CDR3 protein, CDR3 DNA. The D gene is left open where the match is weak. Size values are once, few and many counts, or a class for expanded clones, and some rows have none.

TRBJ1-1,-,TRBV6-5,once,CASTKKMNTEAFF,TGTGCCAGCACCAAAAAGATGAACACTGAAGCTTTCTTT
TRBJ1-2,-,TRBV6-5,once,CASSSVGGIDTF,TGTGCCAGCAGTTCAGTAGGGGGAATAGACACCTTC
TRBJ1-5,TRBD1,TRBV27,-,CASRKTRDRGWEPQHF,TGTGCCAGCAGAAAAACCCGGGACAGGGGGTGGGAGCCCCAGCATTTT
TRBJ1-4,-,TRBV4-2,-,CASSHREGTTNEKLFF,TGTGCCAGCAGCCACCGAGAGGGAACTACTAATGAAAAACTGTTTTTT
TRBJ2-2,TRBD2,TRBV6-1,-,CASSEGGGTGELFF,TGTGCCAGCAGTGAAGGGGGAGGGACCGGGGAGCTGTTTTTT
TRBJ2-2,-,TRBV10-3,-,CAISEGQAAGELFF,TGTGCCATCAGTGAGGGGCAGGCGGCCGGGGAGCTGTTTTTT
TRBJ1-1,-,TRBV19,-,CASSIGQQRNTEAFF,TGTGCCAGTTCGATCGGACAGCAACGGAACACTGAAGCTTTCTTT
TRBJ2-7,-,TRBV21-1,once,CASSKFRHCTYEQYF,TGTGCCAGCAGCAAATTTCGGCATTGCACCTACGAGCAGTACTTC
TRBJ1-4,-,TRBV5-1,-,CASSTMGATNEKLFF,TGCGCCAGCAGCACAATGGGGGCAACTAATGAAAAACTGTTTTTT
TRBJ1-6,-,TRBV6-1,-,CASSEGTGGGVNSPLHF,TGTGCCAGCAGTGAAGGTACGGGGGGGGGCGTTAATTCACCCCTCCACTTT
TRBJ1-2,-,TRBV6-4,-,CASSPTISPWDGYTF,TGTGCCAGCAGCCCCACGATCAGCCCTTGGGATGGCTACACCTTC
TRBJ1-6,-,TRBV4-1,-,CASSQPPTSGSGLYSPLHF,TGCGCCAGCAGCCAGCCCCCTACTAGCGGCTCAGGTCTGTATTCACCCCTCCACTTT
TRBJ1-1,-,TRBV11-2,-,CASSTSRGGTEAFF,TGTGCCAGCAGTACCTCGAGAGGGGGCACTGAAGCTTTCTTT
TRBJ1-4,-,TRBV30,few,CAWSPVANEKLFF,TGTGCCTGGAGCCCCGTGGCTAATGAAAAACTGTTTTTT
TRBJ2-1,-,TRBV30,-,CAWSARGTLYNEQFF,TGTGCCTGGAGCGCCCGGGGGACCCTCTACAATGAGCAGTTCTTC
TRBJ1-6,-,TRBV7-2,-,CASSLAEPSPLHF,TGTGCCAGCAGCTTAGCTGAGCCTTCACCCCTCCACTTT
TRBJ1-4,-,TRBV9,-,CASSLTEGLGEKLFF,TGTGCCAGCAGCTTAACCGAGGGTTTGGGGGAAAAACTGTTTTTT
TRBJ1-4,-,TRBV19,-,CASTKGATNEKLFF,TGTGCCAGTACTAAAGGTGCAACTAATGAAAAACTGTTTTTT
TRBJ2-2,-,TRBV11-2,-,CASSPGATNTGELFF,TGTGCCAGCAGCCCAGGGGCCACGAACACCGGGGAGCTGTTTTTT
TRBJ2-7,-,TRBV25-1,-,CASSSHPSVGSYEQYF,TGTGCCAGCAGTTCACACCCCTCCGTGGGGTCCTACGAGCAGTACTTC
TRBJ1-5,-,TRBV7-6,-,CASSLGENQPQHF,TGTGCCAGCAGCTTAGGCGAAAATCAGCCCCAGCATTTT
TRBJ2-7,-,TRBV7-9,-,CASSFLGGSYEQYF,TGTGCCAGCAGCTTTTTGGGGGGATCCTACGAGCAGTACTTC
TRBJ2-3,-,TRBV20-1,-,CSAAKDTQYF,TGCAGTGCCGCGAAAGATACGCAGTATTTT
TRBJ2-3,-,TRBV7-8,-,CASSPPWGGQTDTQYF,TGTGCCAGCAGCCCCCCGTGGGGGGGGCAAACAGATACGCAGTATTTT
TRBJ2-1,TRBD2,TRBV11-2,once,CASSSGTGLETDEQFF,TGTGCCAGCAGCTCGGGAACGGGACTAGAGACCGATGAGCAGTTCTTC